These 30 T cell receptor beta chains were sequenced from one sample in a study of Ad26.COV2.S vaccination and SARS-CoV-2 variants. The treatment denotes: approximately 18 received Ad26.COV2.S at low or high dose, single or two shots; about 5 received placebo; per-sample allocation not given. All samples were drawn on day 63, counting from the first vaccine or placebo injection. Clones were sequenced by immunoSEQ multiplex PCR, and TCRdb holds only the in-frame ones, with some missing. The sample has about 350,000 clones, around 83% seen once. The sequenced sample was peripheral blood, obtained in a trial of Ad26.COV2.S vaccine versus placebo. The source of these receptors is a person aged 18-65 years who received the Ad26.COV2.S COVID-19 vaccine or a placebo.

The chain combines TRBV11-2 with TRBJ2-7; D is ambiguous. The CDR3 is made up of 11 amino acids. Germline loops: CDR1 SGHAT, CDR2 FQNNGV. Trimming pared 4 bases from V and 0 bases from J, leaving 1 base between. The CDR3 loop reads CASSYSYEQYF. The DNA for the CDR3 is TGTGCCAGCAGCTACTCCTACGAGCAGTACTTC.

This chain links TRBV29-1 with TRBJ1-5; 9 bases match TRBD1. This CDR3 is 13 amino acids long. CDR1 and CDR2 from the germline V gene are SQVTM and ANQGSEA. Trimming cost V 6 bases and J 5 bases; bases outside gene matches: 5. CDR3 sequence: CSVARDRDQPQHF. CDR3 in DNA: TGCAGCGTGGCCCGGGACAGGGATCAGCCCCAGCATTTT.

V and J are TRBV2 and TRBJ1-1; 9 bases match TRBD1. Germline CDR1 SNHLY, CDR2 FYNNEI. The V segment lost 4 bases and the J segment 4 bases; nucleotides outside the gene matches: 7. The CDR3 is 15 amino acids. The CDR3: CASSGPGQGSTEAFF. CDR3 nucleotide sequence: TGTGCCAGCAGTGGGCCCGGACAGGGGAGCACTGAAGCTTTCTTT.

J is TRBJ1-1 and V is TRBV11-2, with TRBD1 as a possible D gene (6 bases). Looked up from germline, CDR1 is SGHAT and CDR2 is FQNNGV. V was cut by 2 bases and J by 3 bases, with 10 bases left in between. CDR3 length equals 14 residues. The CDR3 DNA reads as TGTGCCAGCAGCTTAATAGGGGGTGACACTGAAGCTTTCTTT. Translation: CASSLIGGDTEAFF.

This clone was recorded only once. This sequence joins TRBV12-5 and TRBJ2-7; TRBD2 aligns across 10 bases. From germline, CDR1 is LGHNT and CDR2 FRNRAP. V lost 1 base, J lost 6 bases, and 6 bases stayed unmatched. CDR3 length: 15 residues. CDR3 sequence (DNA): TGTGCTAGTGGTTTGGCCAGCGGGGGGGTCAGCGAGCAGTACTTC. It specifies CASGLASGGVSEQYF.

This sequence joins TRBV11-2 and TRBJ1-5; the D is unclear. Germline CDR1 and CDR2: SGHAT and FQNNGV. This CDR3 has 13 amino acids. V lost 2 bases and J 4 bases, leaving 6 bases between the germline ends. This chain's CDR3 is CASSLFTNQPQHF. The DNA of the CDR3 is TGTGCCAGCAGCTTATTTACAAATCAGCCCCAGCATTTT.

This clone occurred many times. The rearrangement uses TRBV12-3 or TRBV12-4 and TRBJ2-7; D may be TRBD2 (5 bases). This CDR3 region has 13 residues. Trimming pared 8 bases from V and 7 bases from J, leaving 18 bases between. The CDR3 here is CASGPRRVGEQYF. In nucleotides, the CDR3 is TGTGCCAGCGGACCGCGGCGGGTCGGTGAGCAGTACTTC.

This sequence joins TRBV19 and TRBJ2-4; tentatively, D is TRBD1 (5 bases). CDR3 size: 13 residues. The germline V gene encodes CDR1 LNHDA and CDR2 SQIVND (reference sequence). V was shortened by 4 bases and J by 7 bases, with 11 bases between the two germline ends. CDR3 residues: CASSRAGMNIQYF. For the CDR3, the DNA is TGTGCCAGTAGTAGGGCAGGGATGAACATTCAGTACTTC.

The V and J genes are TRBV29-1 and TRBJ2-7; D is perhaps TRBD2 (6 bases). This CDR3 has 14 amino acids. Germline V lookup: CDR1 SQVTM, CDR2 ANQGSEA. The germline V and J ends were trimmed by 4 bases and 1 base, with 14 bases remaining between them. CDR3 sequence reads: CSVAGGRLSYEQYF. The DNA for the CDR3 is TGCAGCGTTGCCGGGGGTCGACTTTCCTACGAGCAGTACTTC.

The gene calls are TRBV6-1 and TRBJ1-2; no reliable D call. CDR3 size: 18 residues. In germline, CDR1 is MNHNS, CDR2 SASEGT. Trimming left V 2 bases short and J 0 bases short, with 19 bases between. CDR3 region: CASSETPQVVQANYGYTF. CDR3 DNA: TGTGCCAGCAGTGAAACACCGCAGGTAGTTCAAGCTAACTATGGCTACACCTTC.

V is TRBV14 and J is TRBJ1-2; 7 bases align to TRBD1. The V gene end was trimmed by 3 bases and the J gene end by 4 bases; junction bases not matched to a gene: 8. Germline CDR1 SGHDN, CDR2 FVKESK. This CDR3 has 15 amino acids. The CDR3 nucleotides are TGTGCCAGCAGCCAGGGGACAGCATCCTTCTATGGCTACACCTTC. Amino acids: CASSQGTASFYGYTF.

The chain combines TRBV11-2 with TRBJ2-7; tentatively, D is TRBD2 (6 bases). The germline V gene encodes CDR1 SGHAT and CDR2 FQNNGV. The CDR3 is made up of 15 amino acids. V was cut by 1 base and J by 5 bases, with 15 bases left in between. The CDR3 loop reads CASSLGRAGPDEQYF. The CDR3 DNA reads as TGTGCCAGCAGCTTAGGGAGGGCCGGGCCCGACGAGCAGTACTTC. Supplemented by reference TRBV11-2 and TRBJ2-7, the full variable domain reads EAGVAQSPRYKIIEKRQSVAFWCNPISGHATLYWYQQILGQGPKLLIQFQNNGVVDDSQLPKDRFSAERLKGVDSTLKIQPAKLEDSAVYLCASSLGRAGPDEQYFGPGTRLTVT.

This rearrangement joins TRBV14 to TRBJ2-5; D perhaps matches TRBD2 (6 bases). V lost 1 base and J lost 4, with 10 bases in between. The V gene's germline CDR1 is SGHDN and CDR2 FVKESK. This CDR3 has 14 residues. CDR3 in amino acids: CASSQGGSGETQYF. The CDR3 nucleotides are TGTGCCAGCAGCCAAGGAGGTAGCGGAGAGACCCAGTACTTC. The variable domain in full, with the rest retrieved from reference TRBV14 and TRBJ2-5, is EAGVTQFPSHSVIEKGQTVTLRCDPISGHDNLYWYRRVMGKEIKFLLHFVKESKQDESGMPNNRFLAERTGGTYSTLKVQPAELEDSGVYFCASSQGGSGETQYFGPGTRLLVL.

CDR3 coding DNA: TGTGCCAGCAGCTTGAACCGGGACAGGGCCTATGGCTACACCTTC. Protein sequence: CASSLNRDRAYGYTF. The V call is TRBV7-9, the J call TRBJ1-2; 9 bases map to TRBD1. J was trimmed by 4 bases and V by 3 bases; bases with no gene match: 6. The CDR3 is 15 amino acids. Germline V gives CDR1 SEHNR, CDR2 FQNEAQ (reference sequence).

The chain employs TRBV7-9 and TRBJ2-5, with D possibly TRBD2 on 7 matching bases. V gave up 5 bases and J gave up 3 bases, with 22 bases separating them. Germline V CDR1 and CDR2: SEHNR, FQNEAQ (reference sequence). This CDR3 has 17 residues. CDR3 bases: TGTGCCAGCAGCCTTAATACAGGGTCAGCGGGAAAAGAGACCCAGTACTTC. Protein product: CASSLNTGSAGKETQYF.

The chain joins TRBV6-2 or TRBV6-3 to TRBJ2-2; no clear D gene. The CDR3 loop spans 13 amino acids. Trimming took off 2 bases at V and 9 bases at J, with 10 bases between the two ends. Per the germline V gene, CDR1 is MNHEY and CDR2 is SVGEGT. The CDR3 here is CASSYVLARELFF. CDR3 nucleotides: TGTGCCAGCAGTTACGTATTAGCCCGGGAGCTGTTTTTT.

The V and J genes are TRBV18 and TRBJ1-5; D might be TRBD1 (5 bases). This CDR3 spans 16 amino acids. CDR1 KGHSH and CDR2 LQKENI come from the germline V gene. V was shortened by 2 bases and J by 2 bases, with 13 bases between the two germline ends. This chain's CDR3 is CASSPSSGRGNQPQHF. The CDR3 DNA follows: TGTGCCAGCTCACCATCATCAGGGAGAGGCAATCAGCCCCAGCATTTT.

In this sample, this clone turned up once. This chain links TRBV5-4 with TRBJ2-7; D is perhaps TRBD1 (6 bases). The germline CDR1 and CDR2 sequences are SGHNT and YYREEE (reference sequence). The CDR3 is 16 amino acids. Trimming left V 2 bases short and J 0 bases short, with 15 bases between. The CDR3 region is CASSFGQPDSSYEQYF. The CDR3 DNA reads TGTGCCAGCAGCTTCGGACAGCCTGACAGCTCCTACGAGCAGTACTTC.

Details on this clone: Other DNA sequences in the sample encode the same CDR3. The genes are TRBV7-6 and TRBJ2-3, with 7 bases matching TRBD2. The CDR3 length is 15 residues. The V and J ends lost 2 bases and 1 base, in that order; junction bases with no gene match: 3. Germline CDR1 SGHVS, CDR2 FNYEAQ. CDR3 protein: CASSLKAGGTDTQYF. Here the CDR3 DNA reads TGTGCCAGCAGCTTAAAGGCGGGGGGCACAGATACGCAGTATTTT. Looking up the rest from reference TRBV7-6 and TRBJ2-3 gives the full variable domain: GAGVSQSPRYKVTKRGQDVALRCDPISGHVSLYWYRQALGQGPEFLTYFNYEAQQDKSGLPNDRFSAERPEGSISTLTIQRTEQRDSAMYRCASSLKAGGTDTQYFGPGTRLTVL.

The chain carries TRBV13 and TRBJ2-2; D is undetermined. The CDR3 is made up of 14 amino acids. Germline lookup yields CDR1 PRHDT and CDR2 FYEKMQ (reference sequence). Trimming removed 1 base at V and 7 bases at J, with 10 bases between. CDR3 bases: TGTGCCAGCAGCTTAGCTATTTCCGACGGGGAGCTGTTTTTT. Protein sequence: CASSLAISDGELFF.

This sequence joins TRBV29-1 and TRBJ2-1, with 7 nucleotides matching TRBD2. Germline V lookup: CDR1 SQVTM, CDR2 ANQGSEA. The CDR3 totals 12 residues. The junction had 5 bases not matched to a gene; V was cut back by 3 bases and J by 9 bases. CDR3 residues: CSVEITSAEQFF. The CDR3 nucleotides are TGCAGCGTTGAGATTACTAGCGCTGAGCAGTTCTTC.

The rearrangement links TRBV29-1 to TRBJ2-5; D might be TRBD1 (5 bases). The V gene lost 2 bases and the J gene lost 4 bases, with 5 bases spanning the gap. There are 11 residues in the CDR3. Germline loops: CDR1 SQVTM, CDR2 ANQGSEA. The DNA of the CDR3 is TGCAGCGTTGAAAGGGGAGAGACCCAGTACTTC. Translated: CSVERGETQYF.

The J gene is TRBJ2-1, the V gene TRBV5-1; 13 bases are a match to TRBD2. The V gene end was trimmed by 4 bases and the J gene end by 3 bases; junction bases not matched to a gene: 4. The CDR3 has 16 amino acids. Germline assignment: CDR1 SGHRS and CDR2 YFSETQ. The CDR3 is CASSLGLAGIYNEQFF. The CDR3 bases are TGCGCCAGCAGCCTGGGACTAGCGGGGATCTACAATGAGCAGTTCTTC.

The rearrangement joins TRBV27 to TRBJ2-7; maybe TRBD2 (5 bases). Trimming shortened V by 4 bases and J by 2 bases, and 12 bases separated the two germline ends. CDR3 length: 14 amino acids. Germline assignment: CDR1 MNHEY and CDR2 SMNVEV (reference sequence). In nucleotides, the CDR3 is TGTGCCAGCAGTTCGGGCGGAGGACCCTACGAGCAGTACTTC. Amino acid sequence: CASSSGGGPYEQYF.

The chain carries TRBV6-1 and TRBJ1-4, with TRBD1 as a possible D gene (6 bases). This CDR3 spans 17 amino acids. Trimming removed 2 bases at V and 8 bases at J, with 21 bases between. The V gene's germline CDR1 is MNHNS and CDR2 SASEGT. CDR3 nucleotides: TGTGCCAGCAGTGAATATTTTTGGGGCAGGGGAGGGGAAAAACTGTTTTTT. Amino acid sequence: CASSEYFWGRGGEKLFF.

V and J are TRBV9 and TRBJ1-2; D unclear. The CDR3 contains 14 residues. The germline gives CDR1 SGDLS, CDR2 YYNGEE. Trimming removed 1 base from V and 4 bases from J, with 11 bases in between. The CDR3 DNA follows: TGTGCCAGCAGCGTATCACAGTCCCCCTATGGCTACACCTTC. Translation: CASSVSQSPYGYTF.

V usage is TRBV27 and J usage is TRBJ1-4, with D possibly being TRBD1 (5 bases). Trimming cost V 2 bases and J 5 bases, with 12 bases left between them. This CDR3 has 15 amino acids. The V gene's germline CDR1 is MNHEY and CDR2 SMNVEV (reference sequence). The CDR3 sequence: CASSLNGGKNEKLFF. CDR3 DNA sequence: TGTGCCAGCAGTTTAAATGGGGGGAAGAATGAAAAACTGTTTTTT.

This clone has a handful of counts. The J gene is TRBJ1-2, the V gene TRBV5-5; TRBD1 is a possible D gene (6 bases). This CDR3 comprises 16 residues. Trimming cost V 3 bases and J 8 bases, with 23 bases left between them. CDR1 is SGHKS, CDR2 YYEKEE, per germline (reference sequence). In DNA, the CDR3 is TGTGCCAGCAGCTGGCCCTTACGGGGGCACCGAGAGGGCTACACCTTC. It encodes CASSWPLRGHREGYTF.

The chain employs TRBV7-2 and TRBJ1-1, with D perhaps matching TRBD1 (5 bases). Germline V lookup: CDR1 SGHTA, CDR2 FQGNSA. The CDR3 sequence is 16 residues long. With 5 bases removed from V and 4 bases from J, the gap between germline ends came to 20 bases. CDR3 nucleotide sequence: TGTGCCAGCAGCCCCCGAGCCGGGGCGTTGACCACTGAAGCTTTCTTT. It encodes CASSPRAGALTTEAFF.

The gene calls are TRBV7-2 and TRBJ2-1, with D perhaps assigned TRBD1 or TRBD2 (6 bases each). Germline CDR1 and CDR2: SGHTA and FQGNSA. The CDR3 is 15 amino acids. V was trimmed by 1 base and J by 4 bases, leaving 11 bases between them. CDR3 sequence (DNA): TGTGCCAGCAGCTTAGTTGCGGGACAATACAATGAGCAGTTCTTC. This codes for CASSLVAGQYNEQFF.